This passage covers 11 T cell receptor beta chains from one sample sequenced in a study of graft-versus-host responses after intestinal transplantation. Sequenced by immunoSEQ multiplex PCR; TCRdb stores in-frame clones only, minus some. The data show some 120,000 clones, approximately 94% seen once. Their specific antigens are unknown. Sequenced here: unstimulated CD4+ T cells sorted from spleen or lymph node cells, sampled before intestinal transplant. These receptors all come from a human donor who received an intestinal transplant.

V usage is TRBV7-2 and J usage is TRBJ2-1; 7 nucleotides line up with TRBD1. The CDR3 has 11 amino acids. Per the germline V gene, CDR1 is SGHTA and CDR2 is FQGNSA. V gave up 6 bases and J gave up 13 bases; unmatched junction bases: 6. This CDR3 reads CASSPRDSQFF. The DNA for the CDR3 is TGTGCCAGCAGTCCCCGGGACAGTCAGTTCTTC.

The V and J genes are TRBV15 and TRBJ1-2; D gene unclear. CDR1 LNHNV and CDR2 YYDKDF come from the germline V gene (reference sequence). The CDR3 contains 13 residues. V was cut by 3 bases and J by 3 bases, with 8 bases left in between. CDR3 loop: CATSSLPDYGYTF. CDR3 nucleotides: TGTGCCACCAGCAGTCTTCCAGACTATGGCTACACCTTC.

This chain links TRBV6-5 with TRBJ1-2; D is undetermined. Trimming pared 5 bases from V and 7 bases from J, leaving 17 bases between. CDR3 length: 14 amino acids. Germline V gives CDR1 MNHEY, CDR2 SVGAGI. The CDR3 sequence: CASSEQRSVRGYTF. The DNA for the CDR3 is TGTGCCAGCAGTGAACAGAGAAGCGTTCGTGGCTACACCTTC.

V gene TRBV5-1 combines with J gene TRBJ1-4; D is ambiguous. V dropped 0 bases and J dropped 7 bases, with 10 bases sitting between them. Germline CDR1 and CDR2: SGHRS and YFSETQ. The CDR3 runs to 14 residues. The CDR3 reads CASSLAPGGEKLFF. CDR3 DNA sequence: TGCGCCAGCAGCTTGGCCCCGGGCGGTGAAAAACTGTTTTTT.

This clone was seen just once. The chain uses TRBV10-3 and TRBJ2-7; TRBD1 is a possible D gene (6 bases). The CDR3 consists of 14 residues. CDR1 and CDR2 from the germline V gene are ENHRY and SYGVKD. V lost 4 bases and J lost 5, with 15 bases in between. CDR3 coding DNA: TGTGCCATCAGTGTATATGAACAGGGCCACGAGCAGTACTTC. Protein product: CAISVYEQGHEQYF.

The gene calls are TRBV6-6 and TRBJ1-3; no reliable D call. Germline V lookup: CDR1 MNHNY, CDR2 SVGAGI (reference sequence). Trimming took off 6 bases at V and 4 bases at J, with 16 bases between the two ends. This CDR3 spans 15 amino acids. In nucleotides, the CDR3 is TGTGCCAGCAGCTCTACCCGTCCGGTCGGAAACACCATATATTTT. It translates to CASSSTRPVGNTIYF.

The CDR3 sequence is CASGLAAGVREYF. Written as DNA, the CDR3 is TGTGCTAGTGGTTTGGCCGCCGGCGTAAGGGAGTATTTT. This sequence joins TRBV12-5 and TRBJ2-3; D remains unclear. CDR1 and CDR2 (germline): LGHNT, FRNRAP. The CDR3 has 13 amino acids. Trimming removed 1 base from V and 13 bases from J, with 15 bases in between.

The chain joins TRBV2 to TRBJ1-2; 8 bases are shared with TRBD1. The CDR3 has 13 residues. The junction had 4 bases not matched to a gene; V was cut back by 7 bases and J by 3 bases. Germline V gives CDR1 SNHLY, CDR2 FYNNEI. CDR3 nucleotide sequence: TGTGCCAGCAACCTACAGGGGGACTATGGCTACACCTTC. The encoded protein is CASNLQGDYGYTF.

The J gene is TRBJ2-1, the V gene TRBV6-6; possibly TRBD1 or TRBD2 for D (5 bases each). V was clipped by 6 bases and J by 10 bases, with 13 bases between them. Germline values: CDR1 MNHNY, CDR2 SVGAGI (reference sequence). This CDR3 region has 12 residues. In nucleotides, the CDR3 is TGTGCCAGCAGCCCCCCTGGGGGAGAGCAGTTCTTC. Translating gives CASSPPGGEQFF.

This chain links TRBV21-1 with TRBJ2-1; TRBD2 is the table's D call and was not checked against the DNA. TRBV21-1 is flagged as a pseudogene. The CDR3 runs to 13 residues. The CDR3 protein is CASSTRTYNEQFF. The CDR3 bases are TGTGCCAGCAGCACTAGGACTTACAATGAGCAGTTCTTC.

The chain joins TRBV5-1 to TRBJ2-2, with 8 bases aligning to TRBD2. The CDR3 loop spans 15 amino acids. Germline lookup yields CDR1 SGHRS and CDR2 YFSETQ. V lost 4 bases to trimming and J lost 7 bases; unmatched junction nucleotides: 9. The CDR3 is CASSAQSGGNGELFF. In nucleotides, the CDR3 is TGCGCCAGCAGCGCTCAAAGCGGGGGCAACGGGGAGCTGTTTTTT.